Below are 14 T cell receptor beta chains sequenced from a single sample in a study of control samples from healthy donors and cancer patients. The table came from immunoSEQ multiplex PCR; TCRdb's copy has only in-frame clones and leaves some out. Of roughly 84,000 clones listed, about 91% were seen once; the top ten hold 5.5% to 7.5%. The sample comprised blood. These receptors were obtained from a man between 50 and 59 years old in good health.

The chain uses TRBV19 and TRBJ2-7, with no clear D. The germline CDR1 and CDR2 sequences are LNHDA and SQIVND (reference sequence). CDR3 length: 15 residues. V lost 5 bases and J 6 bases, leaving 20 bases between the germline ends. For the CDR3, the DNA is TGTGCCAGTAGTCCCAACCCGGGCAGGCCACTCGAGCAGTACTTC. Translated: CASSPNPGRPLEQYF.

The CDR3 loop reads CASSLDGLAIRRTQYF. In nucleotides, the CDR3 is TGTGCCAGCAGCTTAGATGGACTAGCCATAAGGCGTACGCAGTATTTT. The chain links TRBV7-2 to TRBJ2-3; 8 bases fit TRBD2. This CDR3 region has 16 residues. Trimming cost V 1 base and J 8 bases; bases outside gene matches: 11. Looked up from germline, CDR1 is SGHTA and CDR2 is FQGNSA.

The rearrangement joins TRBV11-2 to TRBJ2-7, with D perhaps matching TRBD2 (6 bases). This CDR3 is 18 amino acids long. The germline V gene has CDR1 SGHAT and CDR2 FQNNGV. The germline V and J ends were trimmed by 4 bases and 0 bases, with 22 bases remaining between them. The CDR3 nucleotides are TGTGCCAGCAGCTCTGCCAGGAATTTCGGGACTCTCTCCTACGAGCAGTACTTC. Its translation: CASSSARNFGTLSYEQYF.

The chain's CDR3 is CASSPRGTNEKLFF. CDR3 in DNA: TGTGCCAGCTCCCCCCGTGGAACTAATGAAAAACTGTTTTTT. This chain joins TRBV9 and TRBJ1-4; D uncertain. Per the germline V gene, CDR1 is SGDLS and CDR2 is YYNGEE. Deletions cut 7 bases from V and 1 base from J, with 11 bases between. The CDR3 sequence is 14 residues long.

The chain uses TRBV29-1 and TRBJ2-3; weak D call: TRBD2 (6 bases). Germline CDR1 and CDR2: SQVTM and ANQGSEA. The CDR3 has 15 amino acids. The ends were cut back, 0 bases at V and 8 bases at J, with 18 bases in the middle. The CDR3 spells CSVEDLVSAGSTQYF. The CDR3, as DNA: TGCAGCGTTGAAGATCTGGTTAGCGCGGGGAGTACGCAGTATTTT.

The CDR3 DNA sequence: TGTGCCACCAGTGATGGACCAAGACCCCTCCACTTT. It codes for CATSDGPRPLHF. The genes are TRBV24-1 and TRBJ1-6; D unclear. CDR3 length: 12 residues. Germline V gene lookup returns CDR1 KGHDR and CDR2 SFDVKD. The V end lost 3 bases, the J end lost 12 bases, and 8 bases lay between the germline ends.

This chain links TRBV9 with TRBJ1-1; possible D gene TRBD1, 5 bases. The V end lost 2 bases, the J end lost 5 bases, and 19 bases lay between the germline ends. This CDR3 has 16 amino acids. Germline V gene data show CDR1 as SGDLS and CDR2 as YYNGEE. The CDR3 sequence: CASSVGPGRTGTEAFF. CDR3 bases: TGTGCCAGCAGCGTTGGTCCAGGGAGGACGGGAACTGAAGCTTTCTTT.

The chain links TRBV3-1 (or the pseudogene TRBV3-2) to TRBJ1-3; D perhaps matches TRBD1 (5 bases). The V end lost 5 bases, the J end lost 9 bases, and 17 bases lay between the germline ends. CDR3 length: 14 amino acids. From germline, CDR1 is LGHDT and CDR2 YNNKEL (reference sequence). CDR3 in amino acids: CASSGSSPGGTIYF. The CDR3 DNA follows: TGTGCCAGCAGCGGGTCCAGCCCCGGGGGCACCATATATTTT.

The rearrangement links TRBV3-1 (or the pseudogene TRBV3-2) to TRBJ1-2; possible D gene TRBD1, 6 bases. The germline V gene encodes CDR1 LGHDT and CDR2 YNNKEL (reference sequence). The CDR3 extends over 16 amino acids. The germline V and J ends were trimmed by 4 bases and 0 bases, with 15 bases remaining between them. As DNA, the CDR3 is TGTGCCAGCAGCCCACGGAGGGGGGCCACTAACTATGGCTACACCTTC. Translation: CASSPRRGATNYGYTF.

As concerns this clone: Within the sample, other DNA sequences also encode this same CDR3. V gene TRBV5-1 combines with J gene TRBJ1-6; D is unresolved. Trimming removed 0 bases from V and 6 bases from J, with 7 bases in between. The CDR3 loop spans 14 amino acids. Germline V CDR1 and CDR2: SGHRS, YFSETQ. As DNA, the CDR3 is TGCGCCAGCAGCTTGGAAGGACTTAATTCACCCCTCCACTTT. Encoded protein: CASSLEGLNSPLHF.

The chain recombines TRBV9 with TRBJ2-2; the match to TRBD2 covers 7 bases. Germline values: CDR1 SGDLS, CDR2 YYNGEE. The CDR3 extends over 16 amino acids. Unmatched junction bases numbered 6, after V lost 4 bases and J lost 0 bases. The CDR3 DNA follows: TGTGCCAGCAGCCAACTTAGCGGGTCGAACACCGGGGAGCTGTTTTTT. Protein sequence: CASSQLSGSNTGELFF.

V gene TRBV5-4 combines with J gene TRBJ2-1, with TRBD2 identical over 7 bases. This CDR3 has 14 amino acids. J was trimmed by 3 bases and V by 3 bases; bases with no gene match: 3. The germline CDR1 and CDR2 sequences are SGHNT and YYREEE (reference sequence). CDR3 in amino acids: CASSSWTSYNEQFF. The CDR3 bases are TGTGCCAGCAGCTCTTGGACTAGCTACAATGAGCAGTTCTTC.

The rearrangement joins TRBV7-9 to TRBJ2-5, with D unresolved. The V gene lost 6 bases and the J gene lost 5 bases, with 19 bases spanning the gap. Per the germline V gene, CDR1 is SEHNR and CDR2 is FQNEAQ (reference sequence). The CDR3 spans 15 residues. The CDR3 loop is CASSQGLGAVETQYF. As DNA, the CDR3 is TGTGCCAGCAGTCAAGGTCTGGGTGCTGTTGAGACCCAGTACTTC. Looking up the rest from reference TRBV7-9 and TRBJ2-5 gives the full variable domain: DTGVSQNPRHKITKRGQNVTFRCDPISEHNRLYWYRQTLGQGPEFLTYFQNEAQLEKSRLLSDRFSAERPKGSFSTLEIQRTEQGDSAMYLCASSQGLGAVETQYFGPGTRLLVL.

The genes are TRBV13 and TRBJ2-3, with D possibly TRBD1 on 6 matching bases. The CDR3 covers 15 residues. Trimming stripped 4 bases from V and 4 bases from J, with 15 bases between. From germline, CDR1 is PRHDT and CDR2 FYEKMQ (reference sequence). The CDR3 sequence is CASSSSYEGADTQYF. CDR3 coding DNA: TGTGCCAGCAGCTCCTCTTACGAGGGGGCAGATACGCAGTATTTT.